This TCR beta chain was captured in a study of shared clonotypes between healthy human individuals. Assay execution proceeded at the deep level. The data were produced by immunoSEQ multiplex PCR, yet TCRdb's version contains in-frame clones alone and is incomplete. This sample has roughly 490,000 clones, with 79% found just once. CDR3 size: 13 residues. CDR1 SGDLS and CDR2 YYNGEE come from the germline V gene. Trimming cost V 6 bases and J 5 bases, with 14 bases left between them. This sequence originates from a woman between 40 and 50 years old in good health. Some clones in this sample may be carry-over from other donors' samples. This chain links TRBV9 with TRBJ2-5; no firm D call. Sequenced input: PBMCs. DNA of the CDR3: TGTGCCAGCAACCGTTTCCCGGATGAGACCCAGTACTTC. This codes for CASNRFPDETQYF.